Described below is a single T cell receptor (beta chain) sequence and its context. Antigen specificity is unknown. This sample was taken from a study of T cell responses to AZD1222 COVID-19 vaccine. Points from the study as a whole: Once two AZD1222 doses were given, Spike-specific TCR breadth and depth went up. Only six people who got AZD1222 tested seropositive at baseline. It should be noted that donors were predominantly white British and more often female, and clonal diversity was possibly underestimated. It was only after the peak T cell response that any repertoires were sampled.

Some clones are missing from TCRdb's copy, which holds only in-frame ones; the method was immunoSEQ multiplex PCR. The repertoire holds over 50,000 clones, with less than 90% as singletons. Germline CDR1 is SGHAT and CDR2 is FQNNGV. CDR3 length: 17 amino acids. Trimming cost V 0 bases and J 3 bases, with 18 bases left between them. Sample: peripheral blood, taken on day 0 of AZD1222 vaccination. The gene calls are TRBV11-2 and TRBJ2-7; D might be TRBD1 or TRBD2, each matching 5 bases. The origin of this receptor is an adult in good health. CDR3 residues: CASSLESGTGFFYEQYF. Here the CDR3 DNA reads TGTGCCAGCAGCTTAGAATCGGGGACGGGGTTTTTCTACGAGCAGTACTTC.